This TCR beta chain is drawn from a study of early T cells in non-severe SARS-CoV-2 infection. Study-wide context: With bulk RNA from unsorted whole blood as input, sequencing yielded unpaired chains.

Many counts were recorded for this clonotype. Antigen: not known. TCRdb processed the 5' RACE reads anew with MiXCR; each CDR3 protein has one entry. The sample lists approximately 76,000 distinct CDR3 sequences, under 15% occurring once. This CDR3 is 14 amino acids long. Germline CDR1 reads SGHRS; CDR2 reads YFSETQ. Deletions cut 3 bases from V and 3 bases from J, with 9 bases between. Study results and caveats: Database matching using VDJdb favored anti-spike CD8 responses, with private and CD4 specificities left missing.

The TCR comes from an adult who was a healthcare worker with PCR-confirmed SARS-CoV-2 infection or an uninfected control (not recorded which). This sequence joins TRBV5-1 and TRBJ1-4; D unclear. Material: whole blood. This CDR3 is CASSSGPANEKLFF. DNA of the CDR3: TGCGCCAGCAGCTCAGGACCGGCTAATGAAAAACTGTTTTTT.